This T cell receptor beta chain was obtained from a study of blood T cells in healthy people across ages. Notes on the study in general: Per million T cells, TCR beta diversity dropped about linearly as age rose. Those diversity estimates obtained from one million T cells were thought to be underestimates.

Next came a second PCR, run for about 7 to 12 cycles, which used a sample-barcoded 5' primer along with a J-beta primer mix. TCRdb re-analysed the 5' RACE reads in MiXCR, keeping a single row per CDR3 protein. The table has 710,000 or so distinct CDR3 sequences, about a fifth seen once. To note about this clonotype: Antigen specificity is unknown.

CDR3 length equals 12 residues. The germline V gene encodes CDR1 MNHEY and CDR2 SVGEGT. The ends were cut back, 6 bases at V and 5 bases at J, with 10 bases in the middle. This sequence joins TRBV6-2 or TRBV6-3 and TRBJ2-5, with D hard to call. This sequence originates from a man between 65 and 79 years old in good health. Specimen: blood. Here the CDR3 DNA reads TGTGCCAGCAGCCCCGGCGACGAGACCCAGTACTTC. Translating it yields CASSPGDETQYF.